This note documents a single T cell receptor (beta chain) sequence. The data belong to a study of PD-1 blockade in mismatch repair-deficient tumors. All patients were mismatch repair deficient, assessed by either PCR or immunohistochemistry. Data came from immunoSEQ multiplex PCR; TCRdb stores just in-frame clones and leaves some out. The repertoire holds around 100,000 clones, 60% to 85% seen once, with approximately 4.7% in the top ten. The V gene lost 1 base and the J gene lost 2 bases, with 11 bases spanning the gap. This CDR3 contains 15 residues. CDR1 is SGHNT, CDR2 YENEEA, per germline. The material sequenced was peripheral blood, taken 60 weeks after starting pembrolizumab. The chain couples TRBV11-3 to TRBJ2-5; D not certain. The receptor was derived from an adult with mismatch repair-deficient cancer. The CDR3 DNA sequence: TGTGCCAGCAGCTTAGGGTACACGGAACAAGAGACCCAGTACTTC. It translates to CASSLGYTEQETQYF. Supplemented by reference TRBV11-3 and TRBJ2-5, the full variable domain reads EAGVVQSPRYKIIEKKQPVAFWCNPISGHNTLYWYLQNLGQGPELLIRYENEEAVDDSQLPKDRFSAERLKGVDSTLKIQPAELGDSAVYLCASSLGYTEQETQYFGPGTRLLVL.